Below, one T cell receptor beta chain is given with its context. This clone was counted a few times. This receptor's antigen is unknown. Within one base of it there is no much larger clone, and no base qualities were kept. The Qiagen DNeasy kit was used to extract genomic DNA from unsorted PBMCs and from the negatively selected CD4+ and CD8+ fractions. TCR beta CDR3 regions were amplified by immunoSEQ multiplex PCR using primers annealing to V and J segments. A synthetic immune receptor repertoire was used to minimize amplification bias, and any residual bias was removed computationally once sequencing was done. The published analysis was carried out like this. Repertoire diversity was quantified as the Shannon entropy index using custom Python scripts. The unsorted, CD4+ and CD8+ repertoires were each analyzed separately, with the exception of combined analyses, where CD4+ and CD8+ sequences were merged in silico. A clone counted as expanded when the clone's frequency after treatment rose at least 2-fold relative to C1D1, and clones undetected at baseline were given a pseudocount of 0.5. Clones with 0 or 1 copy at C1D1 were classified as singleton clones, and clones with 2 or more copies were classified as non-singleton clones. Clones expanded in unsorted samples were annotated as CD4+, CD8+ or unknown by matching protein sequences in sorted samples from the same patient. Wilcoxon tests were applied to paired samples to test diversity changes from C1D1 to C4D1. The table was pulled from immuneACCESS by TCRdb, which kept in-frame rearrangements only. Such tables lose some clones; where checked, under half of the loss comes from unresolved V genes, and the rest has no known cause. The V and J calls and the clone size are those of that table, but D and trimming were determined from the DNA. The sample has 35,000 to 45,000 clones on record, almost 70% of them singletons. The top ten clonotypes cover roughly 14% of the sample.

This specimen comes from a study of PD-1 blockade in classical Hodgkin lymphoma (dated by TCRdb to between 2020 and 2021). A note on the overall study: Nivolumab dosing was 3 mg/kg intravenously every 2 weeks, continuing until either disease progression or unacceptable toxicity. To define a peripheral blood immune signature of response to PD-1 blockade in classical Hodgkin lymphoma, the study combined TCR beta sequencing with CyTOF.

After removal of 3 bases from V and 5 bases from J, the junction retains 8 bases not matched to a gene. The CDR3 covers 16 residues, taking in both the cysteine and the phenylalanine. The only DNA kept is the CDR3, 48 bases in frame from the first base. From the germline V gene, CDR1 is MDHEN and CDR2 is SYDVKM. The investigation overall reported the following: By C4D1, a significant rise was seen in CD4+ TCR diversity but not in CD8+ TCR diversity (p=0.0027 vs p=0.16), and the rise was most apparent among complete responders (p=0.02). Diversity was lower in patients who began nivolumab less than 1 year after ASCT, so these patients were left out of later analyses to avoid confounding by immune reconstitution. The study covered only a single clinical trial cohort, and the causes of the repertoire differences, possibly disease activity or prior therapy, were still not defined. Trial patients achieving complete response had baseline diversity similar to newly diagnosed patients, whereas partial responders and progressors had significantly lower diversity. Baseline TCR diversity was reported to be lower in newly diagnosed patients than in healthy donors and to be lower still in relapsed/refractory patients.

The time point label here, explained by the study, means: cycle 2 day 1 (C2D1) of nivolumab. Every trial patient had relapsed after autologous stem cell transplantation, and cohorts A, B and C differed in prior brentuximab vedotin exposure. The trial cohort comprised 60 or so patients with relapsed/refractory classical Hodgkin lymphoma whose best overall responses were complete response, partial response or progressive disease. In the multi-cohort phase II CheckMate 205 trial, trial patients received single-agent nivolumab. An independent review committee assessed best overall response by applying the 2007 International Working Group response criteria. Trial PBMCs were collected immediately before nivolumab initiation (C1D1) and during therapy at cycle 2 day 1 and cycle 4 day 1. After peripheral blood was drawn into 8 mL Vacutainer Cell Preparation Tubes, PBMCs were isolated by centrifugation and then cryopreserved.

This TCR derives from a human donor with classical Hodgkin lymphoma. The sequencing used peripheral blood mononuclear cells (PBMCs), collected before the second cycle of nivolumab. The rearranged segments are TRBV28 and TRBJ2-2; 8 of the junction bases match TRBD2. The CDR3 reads CASSLGRSGSTGELFF. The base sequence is TGTGCCAGCAGTTTGGGTCGGAGCGGGAGTACCGGGGAGCTGTTTTTT.